The 17 T cell receptor beta chains presented below share a single source sample, sequenced in a study of T cell repertoires in cytomegalovirus infection. TCRdb recomputed calls from the reads with MiXCR, one row per CDR3 protein. The repertoire holds roughly 250,000 distinct CDR3 sequences, 9% to 15% seen once, with 1.6% in the top ten. The sequencing input was PBMCs. These receptor sequences come from a human donor in good health (CMV status not recorded). Some clones in this sample may be carry-over from other donors' samples.

The rearrangement links TRBV7-2 to TRBJ2-1; D may be TRBD2 (7 bases). The CDR3 spans 16 residues. Germline lookup yields CDR1 SGHTA and CDR2 FQGNSA. V lost 6 bases and J 4 bases, leaving 19 bases between the germline ends. DNA of the CDR3: TGTGCCAGCAGTGGGCGAGGCGGGGGCCCATACAATGAGCAGTTCTTC. Amino acid sequence: CASSGRGGGPYNEQFF.

This clonotype was observed many times. The V and J genes are TRBV7-3 and TRBJ2-1; D is perhaps TRBD1 or TRBD2 (6 bases each). Germline CDR1 is SGHTA and CDR2 is FQGTGA. The V end lost 4 bases, the J end lost 7 bases, and 20 bases lay between the germline ends. There are 16 residues in the CDR3. The CDR3 is CASSSGGPLGRNEQFF. CDR3 bases: TGTGCCAGCAGCTCTGGGGGGCCCCTAGGAAGGAATGAGCAGTTCTTC.

This clonotype was recorded a few times. J is TRBJ1-5 and V is TRBV7-3, with D hard to call. Germline-derived CDR1 and CDR2 are SGHTA and FQGTGA. The germline V and J ends were trimmed by 1 base and 11 bases, with 12 bases remaining between them. There are 13 residues in the CDR3. CDR3 sequence reads: CASSLNPRSAQHF. In DNA, the CDR3 is TGTGCCAGCAGCTTAAACCCAAGGTCGGCCCAGCATTTT.

This clonotype was counted a few times. The chain carries TRBV19 and TRBJ2-6; possibly TRBD2 for D (6 bases). This CDR3 is 17 amino acids long. Germline CDR1 and CDR2: LNHDA and SQIVND (reference sequence). With 3 bases removed from V and 0 bases from J, the gap between germline ends came to 12 bases. The DNA for the CDR3 is TGTGCCAGTAGTATCAGAAGACTAGGCTCTGGGGCCAACGTCCTGACTTTC. This gives the protein CASSIRRLGSGANVLTF.

The chain couples TRBV29-1 to TRBJ2-3; D is undetermined. Trimming shortened V by 5 bases and J by 4 bases, and 16 bases separated the two germline ends. CDR3 length equals 14 residues. Germline assignment: CDR1 SQVTM and CDR2 ANQGSEA. CDR3 in amino acids: CSVHPFRAADTQYF. In DNA, the CDR3 is TGCAGCGTTCACCCCTTCCGGGCCGCAGATACGCAGTATTTT.

This clonotype was recorded at least ten times. V is TRBV6-2 or TRBV6-3 and J is TRBJ2-7, with D perhaps TRBD2 (6 bases). Germline V gives CDR1 MNHEY, CDR2 SVGEGT. V shed 7 bases and J shed 1 base, with 20 bases lying between them. CDR3 length: 16 amino acids. CDR3 sequence reads: CASTNTGGSGSYEQYF. DNA for the CDR3: TGTGCCAGCACTAACACAGGCGGCAGCGGGTCCTACGAGCAGTACTTC.

The chain uses TRBV20-1 and TRBJ1-4; D unresolved. Trimming removed 4 bases from V and 4 bases from J, with 7 bases in between. Germline values: CDR1 DFQATT, CDR2 SNEGSKA (reference sequence). The CDR3 contains 12 residues. The CDR3 here is CSATVFNEKLFF. The CDR3 nucleotides read TGCAGTGCTACAGTATTTAATGAAAAACTGTTTTTT.

The chain recombines TRBV6-6 with TRBJ2-7; the match to TRBD2 covers 8 bases. The CDR3 extends over 12 amino acids. V trimming: 6 bases; J trimming: 5 bases; junction bases outside the gene matches: 3. The germline V gene has CDR1 MNHNY and CDR2 SVGAGI (reference sequence). In DNA, the CDR3 is TGTGCCAGCAGCCCGGGGGGGAACGAGCAGTACTTC. Translation: CASSPGGNEQYF.

At least ten counts were recorded for this clonotype. The chain uses TRBV7-2 and TRBJ1-2; 7 nucleotides agree with TRBD1. With 3 bases clipped from V and 8 bases from J, the junction kept 6 bases outside the gene matches. The CDR3 extends over 13 amino acids. Germline CDR1 SGHTA, CDR2 FQGNSA. CDR3 in DNA: TGTGCCAGCAGCTTGACAGGGTCTGACGGCTACACCTTC. It encodes CASSLTGSDGYTF.

V is TRBV7-3 and J is TRBJ2-2; 13 nucleotides line up with TRBD2. CDR1 SGHTA and CDR2 FQGTGA come from the germline V gene. The CDR3 is 16 amino acids. The V and J ends lost 4 bases and 7 bases, in that order; junction bases with no gene match: 6. CDR3 bases: TGTGCCAGCAGCTCTGGACTAGCGGGAGTAGGCGGGGAGCTGTTTTTT. Encoded protein: CASSSGLAGVGGELFF.

This clonotype appeared a few times. The chain recombines TRBV19 with TRBJ2-7; D may be TRBD2 (5 bases). The CDR3 length is 14 residues. Trimming pared 3 bases from V and 2 bases from J, leaving 11 bases between. Germline V gene sequence: CDR1 LNHDA, CDR2 SQIVND (reference sequence). The CDR3 protein is CASSIRGRTYEQYF. CDR3 nucleotides: TGTGCCAGTAGTATCCGGGGTCGGACCTACGAGCAGTACTTC. Full variable domain (rest looked up from reference TRBV19 and TRBJ2-7): DGGITQSPKYLFRKEGQNVTLSCEQNLNHDAMYWYRQDPGQGLRLIYYSQIVNDFQKGDIAEGYSVSREKKESFPLTVTSAQKNPTAFYLCASSIRGRTYEQYFGPGTRLTVT.

This clonotype has ten or more counts. The chain uses TRBV24-1 and TRBJ2-5; a possible D gene is TRBD2 (5 bases). Germline V gene sequence: CDR1 KGHDR, CDR2 SFDVKD. The V end was cut by 5 bases, the J end by 9 bases, with 18 bases between. This CDR3 spans 14 amino acids. Here the CDR3 DNA reads TGTGCCACCAGTGTTCTACGGATATCGGAGGCCCAGTACTTC. Protein sequence: CATSVLRISEAQYF.

This clonotype was picked up many times. The rearrangement joins TRBV7-2 to TRBJ2-7; 11 nucleotides match TRBD2. The CDR3 has 16 amino acids. Germline assignment: CDR1 SGHTA and CDR2 FQGNSA. V dropped 4 bases and J dropped 2; count of bases not matched to a gene: 7. CDR3 region: CASSSVTSGATYEQYF. The CDR3 bases are TGTGCCAGCAGCTCCGTGACTAGCGGGGCTACCTACGAGCAGTACTTC.

This clonotype was detected many times. The chain couples TRBV28 to TRBJ2-2; D uncertain. Deletions cut 5 bases from V and 9 bases from J, with 10 bases between. Germline lookup yields CDR1 MDHEN and CDR2 SYDVKM. This CDR3 contains 12 residues. The CDR3 protein is CASSPPRRELFF. Written as DNA, the CDR3 is TGTGCCAGCAGTCCCCCCAGGCGGGAGCTGTTTTTT. Together with reference TRBV28 and TRBJ2-2, the CDR3 gives the full variable domain: DVKVTQSSRYLVKRTGEKVFLECVQDMDHENMFWYRQDPGLGLRLIYFSYDVKMKEKGDIPEGYSVSREKKERFSLILESASTNQTSMYLCASSPPRRELFFGEGSRLTVL.

This clonotype was seen only a few times. V gene TRBV12-3 or TRBV12-4 combines with J gene TRBJ2-1, with 15 bases matching TRBD2. The CDR3 loop spans 17 amino acids. V dropped 6 bases and J dropped 7; count of bases not matched to a gene: 10. In nucleotides, the CDR3 is TGTGCCAGCAGCCTCTGGGGACTAGCGGGGGGTTGGAATGAGCAGTTCTTC. This codes for CASSLWGLAGGWNEQFF.

Comments on this clonotype: At one end the junction does not follow the germline gene, possibly because of a read error. This chain connects TRBV6-5 to TRBJ1-3, with 7 bases that match TRBD1. The germline V gene encodes CDR1 MNHEY and CDR2 SVGAGI. CDR3 length: 13 amino acids. CDR3 loop: CASGQDSGNAIYF. The CDR3 nucleotides are TGTGCCAGTGGACAGGACTCTGGAAACGCCATATATTTT.

The CDR3 DNA reads TGTGCCAGTAGGGACAGGGGCAGCGGCACTGAAGCTTTCTTT. It yields the protein CASRDRGSGTEAFF. The chain links TRBV19 to TRBJ1-1, with TRBD1 matching over 9 bases. Trimming at V came to 6 bases and at J to 4 bases, leaving 6 bases not matched to a gene. Germline V gene data show CDR1 as LNHDA and CDR2 as SQIVND (reference sequence). The CDR3 runs 14 residues. The full variable domain, with the rest looked up from reference TRBV19 and TRBJ1-1, is DGGITQSPKYLFRKEGQNVTLSCEQNLNHDAMYWYRQDPGQGLRLIYYSQIVNDFQKGDIAEGYSVSREKKESFPLTVTSAQKNPTAFYLCASRDRGSGTEAFFGQGTRLTVV.